Below are 25 T cell receptor beta chains sequenced from a single sample in a study of HIV-infected children after antiretroviral therapy interruption (dated by TCRdb to the late 2010s). Libraries came from 3' RACE. TCRdb records Illumina MiSeq as the sequencer. TCR libraries were built from RNA using a 3' RACE protocol with unique molecular identifiers to correct PCR amplification bias. TCRdb ran its own pipeline on the public reads, namely fastp trimming at Q25 and MiXCR clone calling, and kept in-frame beta chains. Each entry merges the rows of one CDR3 protein and shows their most common DNA and genes. The sample table shows 90,000 or so distinct CDR3 sequences, and 5.5% to 8.5% are seen once. About 1.1% of the sample goes to the ten largest clones. The meaning of the sample's treatment or condition label: PENTA 11 planned treatment interruption arm or continuous ART arm. The starting material was CD45RA+ CD4+ T cells from PBMCs, pooled from several time points, obtained from a donor given antiretroviral therapy, either interrupted or continuous. The label giving this sample's cell subset or site can be read as: naive CD4+ CD45RA+ CD45RO- T cells. The receptors come from a pool of human donors with HIV.

This clonotype has a count of ten or more. This chain links TRBV12-3 or TRBV12-4 with TRBJ1-2; TRBD1 agrees at 9 bases. V gave up 6 bases and J gave up 11 bases; unmatched junction bases: 19. The CDR3 covers 16 residues. In DNA, the CDR3 is TGTGCCAGCAGCCCTGGACCCGGGACAGGGAGATGGTGGTACACCTTC. It yields the protein CASSPGPGTGRWWYTF.

This clonotype is judged medium-sized. This chain joins TRBV6-5 and TRBJ2-6, with D possibly being TRBD2 (5 bases). The CDR3 consists of 17 residues. From germline, CDR1 is MNHEY and CDR2 SVGAGI. The ends were cut back, 2 bases at V and 2 bases at J, with 13 bases in the middle. The CDR3 DNA reads TGTGCCAGCAGTTACACCGGGCGGGCGACTGGGGCCAACGTCCTGACTTTC. Protein product: CASSYTGRATGANVLTF.

This clonotype was seen many times. This chain uses TRBV20-1 with TRBJ1-5; 8 bases align to TRBD1. The CDR3 contains 15 residues. V shed 4 bases and J 0 bases; nucleotides not matched to a gene: 5. Germline CDR1 reads DFQATT; CDR2 reads SNEGSKA (reference sequence). For the CDR3, the DNA is TGCAGTGCTATGGGACAGGTTAATAGCAATCAGCCCCAGCATTTT. Translated: CSAMGQVNSNQPQHF.

The table lists this clonotype with many counts. V usage is TRBV6-5 and J usage is TRBJ2-7, with no clear D. CDR1 and CDR2 (germline): MNHEY, SVGAGI. This CDR3 has 14 amino acids. Trimming removed 2 bases from V and 0 bases from J, with 8 bases in between. The CDR3 bases are TGTGCCAGCAGTTACGCCACGAGCTCCTACGAGCAGTACTTC. Translated, it gives CASSYATSSYEQYF.

This clonotype was picked up many times. This chain connects TRBV28 to TRBJ2-3; 11 positions agree with TRBD2. The CDR3 spans 17 residues. The V gene end was trimmed by 7 bases and the J gene end by 1 base; junction bases not matched to a gene: 10. CDR1 MDHEN and CDR2 SYDVKM come from the germline V gene. CDR3 coding DNA: TGTGCCAGCACCAAGATCGGACTAGCGGGCCGCACAGATACGCAGTATTTT. Its protein is CASTKIGLAGRTDTQYF.

This clonotype came up many times. V and J are TRBV11-2 and TRBJ2-3, with D tentatively TRBD1 (5 bases). The CDR3 runs to 13 residues. Germline lookup yields CDR1 SGHAT and CDR2 FQNNGV. The V end was cut by 5 bases, the J end by 4 bases, with 10 bases between. CDR3 coding DNA: TGTGCCAGCAGCGCTGTAGGGGCAGATACGCAGTATTTT. This translates into CASSAVGADTQYF.

The V and J genes are TRBV19 and TRBJ2-7, with TRBD1 identical over 8 bases. The CDR3 contains 14 residues. The germline gives CDR1 LNHDA, CDR2 SQIVND (reference sequence). V gave up 7 bases and J gave up 0 bases; unmatched junction bases: 5. The DNA of the CDR3 is TGTGCCAGTAAGGACAGGGAAGTCTCCTACGAGCAGTACTTC. Encoded protein: CASKDREVSYEQYF.

There are many counts of this clonotype. The chain combines TRBV18 with TRBJ1-1; TRBD1 matches 9 bases. The V segment lost 3 bases and the J segment 0 bases; nucleotides outside the gene matches: 5. This CDR3 spans 16 amino acids. Germline V gene lookup returns CDR1 KGHSH and CDR2 LQKENI. For the CDR3, the DNA is TGTGCCAGCTCACCTCCGGACAGGGGAGTGAACACTGAAGCTTTCTTT. Its protein product is CASSPPDRGVNTEAFF.

The table lists this clonotype with many counts. The J gene is TRBJ2-7, the V gene TRBV3-1; D ambiguous. V was clipped by 0 bases and J by 2 bases, with 11 bases between them. This CDR3 has 15 residues. The germline V gene encodes CDR1 LGHDT and CDR2 YNNKEL (reference sequence). The CDR3 sequence is CASSQDVTGTYEQYF. CDR3 in DNA: TGTGCCAGCAGCCAAGATGTGACGGGCACCTACGAGCAGTACTTC.

This clonotype was recorded many times. The rearrangement links TRBV19 to TRBJ1-2; the match to TRBD1 covers 7 bases. This CDR3 region has 16 residues. Losses at the gene ends were 4 bases for V and 2 bases for J; bases not matched to a gene: 10. Germline V CDR1 and CDR2: LNHDA, SQIVND (reference sequence). CDR3 nucleotide sequence: TGTGCCAGTAGTACCCAATCCAGGGGGGCGAACTATGGCTACACCTTC. Its protein is CASSTQSRGANYGYTF.

This clonotype has a count of ten or more. The V call is TRBV10-3, the J call TRBJ2-5, with a weak D call TRBD1 (6 bases). Per the germline V gene, CDR1 is ENHRY and CDR2 is SYGVKD. This CDR3 has 16 residues. V shed 5 bases and J shed 2 bases, with 18 bases lying between them. CDR3 nucleotides: TGTGCCATCAGTCCACACTTGTCGGGACAACAAGAGACCCAGTACTTC. This codes for CAISPHLSGQQETQYF.

This clonotype came up once. This may come from a read error, since a much larger clone is one base off. V is TRBV5-4 and J is TRBJ2-5; D unclear. Trimming took 4 bases from V and 2 from J, leaving 9 bases between them. There are 13 residues in the CDR3. CDR1 and CDR2 from the germline V gene are SGHNT and YYREEE (reference sequence). The CDR3 region has the DNA TGTGCCAGCAGCAGGGTGCAACAAGAGACCCAGTACTTC. Protein sequence: CASSRVQQETQYF.

This clonotype has at least ten counts. V and J are TRBV30 and TRBJ1-1; TRBD1 is a possible D gene (6 bases). The CDR3 covers 17 residues. V lost 3 bases and J 2 bases, leaving 22 bases between the germline ends. CDR1 GTSNPN and CDR2 SVGIG come from the germline V gene (reference sequence). The CDR3 DNA sequence: TGTGCCTGGAGCTTCCAGGGGTTGGCGGCGATTAACACTGAAGCTTTCTTT. Translation gives CAWSFQGLAAINTEAFF.

The chain carries TRBV27 and TRBJ1-5, with 8 bases lining up with TRBD1. CDR1 and CDR2 (germline): MNHEY, SMNVEV (reference sequence). The CDR3 consists of 17 residues. Germline trimming cut 5 bases from V and 2 bases from J; bases unmatched to any gene: 11. The CDR3 loop is CASSPYQGAPGNQPQHF. CDR3 in DNA: TGTGCCAGCAGTCCCTACCAGGGGGCGCCGGGCAATCAGCCCCAGCATTTT.

The chain couples TRBV14 to TRBJ2-1; a weak D match, TRBD1 (6 bases). CDR3 length equals 15 residues. Trimming removed 5 bases at V and 6 bases at J, with 17 bases between. Germline loops: CDR1 SGHDN, CDR2 FVKESK. The CDR3 sequence: CASSSFLMGANEQFF. CDR3 in DNA: TGTGCCAGCAGCTCATTCTTGATGGGGGCCAATGAGCAGTTCTTC.

A few counts support this clonotype. This rearrangement joins TRBV30 to TRBJ2-7, with 9 bases matching TRBD2. Trimming removed 2 bases from V and 4 bases from J; junction bases left unmatched: 3. The CDR3 covers 13 residues. The germline V gene encodes CDR1 GTSNPN and CDR2 SVGIG (reference sequence). CDR3 DNA: TGTGCCTGGAGTCAGACTAGCGGTTACGAGCAGTACTTC. Translated: CAWSQTSGYEQYF.

This clonotype was seen ten or more times. The J gene is TRBJ1-6, the V gene TRBV3-1; no reliable D call. The CDR3 has 14 residues. With 3 bases removed from V and 4 bases from J, the gap between germline ends came to 7 bases. Per the germline V gene, CDR1 is LGHDT and CDR2 is YNNKEL (reference sequence). CDR3 nucleotides: TGTGCCAGCAGCCACTTCCGTTATAATTCACCCCTCCACTTT. This codes for CASSHFRYNSPLHF.

This clonotype was counted ten times or more. The V call is TRBV4-2, the J call TRBJ1-5, with D possibly being TRBD1 (6 bases). V lost 4 bases and J 4 bases, leaving 23 bases between the germline ends. The CDR3 is 18 amino acids. Germline V gene sequence: CDR1 LGHNA, CDR2 YNFKEQ. The CDR3 nucleotides are TGTGCCAGCAGCCCCCAGGGGATGGGGTTGCAGGGAAATCAGCCCCAGCATTTT. It translates to CASSPQGMGLQGNQPQHF.

J is TRBJ1-2 and V is TRBV5-1; D gene ambiguous. Germline V gene sequence: CDR1 SGHRS, CDR2 YFSETQ. The ends were cut back, 5 bases at V and 6 bases at J, with 14 bases in the middle. This CDR3 spans 13 amino acids. The CDR3 bases are TGCGCCAGCAGAGAAAGGGCAGGAAATGGCTACACCTTC. Protein product: CASRERAGNGYTF.

This clonotype has at least ten counts. The gene calls are TRBV7-1 and TRBJ2-3; TRBD2 aligns across 11 bases. TRBV7-1 is identified as an open reading frame with a role that is uncertain. This CDR3 has 16 amino acids. The J segment lost 0 bases and the V segment lost 5 bases, leaving 4 bases of the junction unmatched. The CDR3 nucleotides read TGTGCCAGCAGCCTCAGACTAGCGGGGAGCACAGATACGCAGTATTTT. Its translation is CASSLRLAGSTDTQYF.

This clonotype came up many times. The CDR3 protein is CASSLGQFNNEQFF. The CDR3 DNA follows: TGTGCCAGCAGCTTGGGACAGTTTAACAATGAGCAGTTCTTC. V is TRBV7-9 and J is TRBJ2-1, with 7 positions matching TRBD1. From germline, CDR1 is SEHNR and CDR2 FQNEAQ (reference sequence). The J segment lost 5 bases and the V segment lost 3 bases, leaving 4 bases of the junction unmatched. This CDR3 is 14 amino acids long. The full variable domain, rest sourced from reference TRBV7-9 and TRBJ2-1, is DTGVSQNPRHKITKRGQNVTFRCDPISEHNRLYWYRQTLGQGPEFLTYFQNEAQLEKSRLLSDRFSAERPKGSFSTLEIQRTEQGDSAMYLCASSLGQFNNEQFFGPGTRLTVL.

This clonotype was seen repeatedly, ten times or more. This rearrangement joins TRBV18 to TRBJ2-2; 9 bases match TRBD2. Trimming removed 2 bases from V and 0 bases from J; junction bases left unmatched: 1. CDR1 is KGHSH, CDR2 LQKENI, per germline. The CDR3 is 16 amino acids. CDR3 in DNA: TGTGCCAGCTCACCAGCGGGGGGGCCGAACACCGGGGAGCTGTTTTTT. Its protein is CASSPAGGPNTGELFF.

This clonotype was found a few times. The chain couples TRBV24-1 to TRBJ2-5; 12 bases align to TRBD1. Looked up from germline, CDR1 is KGHDR and CDR2 is SFDVKD. J lost 5 bases, V lost 2 bases, and 5 bases had no gene match. The CDR3 has 16 amino acids. CDR3 coding DNA: TGTGCCACCAGTGATTCGGGGACAGGGGGCTGGGAGACCCAGTACTTC. Protein sequence: CATSDSGTGGWETQYF.

This clonotype was observed a few times. The V and J genes are TRBV10-3 and TRBJ1-1; D is unresolved. Trimming left V 0 bases short and J 1 base short, with 12 bases between. The CDR3 extends over 16 amino acids. The germline V gene encodes CDR1 ENHRY and CDR2 SYGVKD. The CDR3 DNA is TGTGCCATCAGTGAGTCCCTGGGAATCTCGAACACTGAAGCTTTCTTT. Translating gives CAISESLGISNTEAFF.

This clonotype was picked up many times. The V gene is TRBV27, the J gene TRBJ1-2, with TRBD1 identical over 11 bases. Looked up from germline, CDR1 is MNHEY and CDR2 is SMNVEV (reference sequence). Losses at the gene ends were 2 bases for V and 3 bases for J; bases not matched to a gene: 8. The CDR3 extends over 17 amino acids. This CDR3 reads CASSLLRTGGGDYGYTF. The CDR3 nucleotides read TGTGCCAGCAGTTTACTTAGGACAGGGGGCGGAGACTATGGCTACACCTTC.